A single sample is the source of the 20 T cell receptor beta chains below, sequenced in a study of blood T cell repertoires in COVID-19. Sequencing was performed with immunoSEQ multiplex PCR; in TCRdb, only in-frame clones are kept and a portion is missing. Here the sample spans 250,000 to 400,000 clones, around 88% being singletons. Material for sequencing was peripheral blood. The receptor set was obtained from a woman in her twenties or thirties with COVID-19, enrolled during active disease.

This chain links TRBV7-2 with TRBJ1-6; a possible D gene is TRBD1 (5 bases). The CDR3 extends over 16 amino acids. The V end lost 2 bases, the J end lost 10 bases, and 18 bases lay between the germline ends. CDR1 and CDR2 (germline): SGHTA, FQGNSA. CDR3 DNA sequence: TGTGCCAGCAGCTTATTAGGGACTCGCCGGGGGTCACCCCTCCACTTT. Its protein product is CASSLLGTRRGSPLHF.

The chain links TRBV7-2 to TRBJ1-3; TRBD1 aligns across 11 bases. Germline-derived CDR1 and CDR2 are SGHTA and FQGNSA. The junction had 4 bases not matched to a gene; V was cut back by 5 bases and J by 4 bases. CDR3 length: 15 residues. The DNA for the CDR3 is TGTGCCAGCAGCCCGGACAGGGGGCGCGGAAACACCATATATTTT. Its protein is CASSPDRGRGNTIYF.

V gene TRBV7-9 combines with J gene TRBJ2-1; 9 bases line up with TRBD1. The V and J ends lost 3 bases and 7 bases, in that order; junction bases with no gene match: 4. The length of the CDR3 is 14 residues. The germline gives CDR1 SEHNR, CDR2 FQNEAQ (reference sequence). Here the CDR3 reads CASSFRQGGNEQFF. CDR3 sequence (DNA): TGTGCCAGCAGCTTCCGACAGGGGGGGAATGAGCAGTTCTTC.

This rearrangement joins TRBV7-8 to TRBJ2-2; D gene unclear. V gave up 1 base and J gave up 6 bases, with 15 bases separating them. Germline CDR1 SGHVS, CDR2 FQNEAQ. This CDR3 is 16 amino acids long. The CDR3 nucleotides are TGTGCCAGCAGCTTAGAGGTCAGGCTTAACGCCGGGGAGCTGTTTTTT. Protein: CASSLEVRLNAGELFF.

Details on this clone: Other DNA sequences in this sample translate to the same CDR3. The rearrangement links TRBV18 to TRBJ1-1; maybe TRBD1 (5 bases). In germline, CDR1 is KGHSH, CDR2 LQKENI. This CDR3 spans 13 amino acids. Trimming left V 3 bases short and J 1 base short, with 6 bases between. CDR3 DNA: TGTGCCAGCTCACCGCAGGGGAACACTGAAGCTTTCTTT. This codes for CASSPQGNTEAFF.

The chain couples TRBV6-5 to TRBJ2-1; D is possibly TRBD2 (6 bases). The V end was cut by 4 bases, the J end by 2 bases, with 12 bases between. CDR1 and CDR2 (germline): MNHEY, SVGAGI. The CDR3 runs 15 residues. The CDR3 nucleotides are TGTGCCAGCAGTTCCGGACTAACCACCTACAATGAGCAGTTCTTC. This translates into CASSSGLTTYNEQFF.

The genes are TRBV2 and TRBJ2-4; D perhaps matches TRBD1 (5 bases). Trimming shortened V by 3 bases and J by 6 bases, and 6 bases separated the two germline ends. CDR1 SNHLY and CDR2 FYNNEI come from the germline V gene. The CDR3 length is 12 residues. DNA of the CDR3: TGTGCCAGCAGTGAGCAGGGAAACATTCAGTACTTC. It encodes CASSEQGNIQYF.

This chain uses TRBV6-1 with TRBJ2-1; 8 bases agree with TRBD2. Germline lookup yields CDR1 MNHNS and CDR2 SASEGT. The CDR3 runs 17 residues. V lost 2 bases to trimming and J lost 0 bases; unmatched junction nucleotides: 6. The CDR3 bases are TGTGCCAGCAGTGAATTGGGGGGGACTAGCTCCTACAATGAGCAGTTCTTC. Residues: CASSELGGTSSYNEQFF.

This clone was found once. The chain has TRBV9 and TRBJ1-2; tentative D call: TRBD1 (6 bases). The germline V gene has CDR1 SGDLS and CDR2 YYNGEE. The CDR3 contains 16 residues. V lost 0 bases and J lost 4, with 16 bases in between. CDR3 residues: CASSVDSRGRVYGYTF. The CDR3 DNA reads TGTGCCAGCAGCGTAGATTCCAGGGGCCGGGTCTATGGCTACACCTTC.

This chain connects TRBV5-1 to TRBJ2-1, with TRBD1 as a possible D gene (6 bases). Germline V gene sequence: CDR1 SGHRS, CDR2 YFSETQ. The CDR3 covers 12 residues. V lost 0 bases and J 10 bases, leaving 8 bases between the germline ends. This CDR3 is CASSLEGDEQFF. For the CDR3, the DNA is TGCGCCAGCAGCTTGGAGGGGGACGAGCAGTTCTTC.

V is TRBV5-6 and J is TRBJ1-2; D might be TRBD1 (6 bases). V was trimmed by 4 bases and J by 8 bases, leaving 15 bases between them. This CDR3 is built from 13 residues. The germline V gene encodes CDR1 SGHDT and CDR2 YYEEEE. CDR3 DNA: TGTGCCAGCAGCCGCCGACAGGTCTGGGGCTACACCTTC. Protein sequence: CASSRRQVWGYTF.

V usage is TRBV7-9 and J usage is TRBJ2-7; TRBD2 might be the D (6 bases). The CDR3 runs 13 residues. V shed 6 bases and J shed 0 bases, with 9 bases lying between them. Germline lookup yields CDR1 SEHNR and CDR2 FQNEAQ (reference sequence). CDR3: CASSLRDSYEQYF. The DNA of the CDR3 is TGTGCCAGCAGTTTGCGGGACTCCTACGAGCAGTACTTC. Variable domain in full (rest from reference TRBV7-9 and TRBJ2-7): DTGVSQNPRHKITKRGQNVTFRCDPISEHNRLYWYRQTLGQGPEFLTYFQNEAQLEKSRLLSDRFSAERPKGSFSTLEIQRTEQGDSAMYLCASSLRDSYEQYFGPGTRLTVT.

The chain recombines TRBV11-3 with TRBJ2-7; 10 bases agree with TRBD1. CDR1 is SGHNT and CDR2 is YENEEA in the germline V gene. This CDR3 spans 13 amino acids. After removal of 4 bases from V and 5 bases from J, the junction contained 2 bases not matched to a gene. CDR3 nucleotide sequence: TGTGCCAGCAGCTCGGGACAGGGGAACGAGCAGTACTTC. It codes for CASSSGQGNEQYF.

The genes are TRBV18 and TRBJ1-3; 10 bases align to TRBD1. This CDR3 is 17 amino acids long. The V gene's germline CDR1 is KGHSH and CDR2 LQKENI. Germline trimming cut 5 bases from V and 2 bases from J; bases unmatched to any gene: 9. The CDR3 protein is CASSTRAGTGAGNTIYF. The CDR3 bases are TGTGCCAGCTCAACGCGTGCGGGGACAGGGGCTGGAAACACCATATATTTT.

The chain joins TRBV6-5 to TRBJ2-7, with 8 bases aligning to TRBD1. Trimming at V came to 7 bases and at J to 1 base, leaving 9 bases not matched to a gene. The CDR3 loop spans 15 amino acids. Germline-derived CDR1 and CDR2 are MNHEY and SVGAGI. In nucleotides, the CDR3 is TGTGCCAGCAACGGACAGGGCCCGAGGTCCTACGAGCAGTACGTC. It translates to CASNGQGPRSYEQYV.

The chain uses TRBV7-2 and TRBJ2-1, with a tentative D call TRBD1 (5 bases). Per the germline V gene, CDR1 is SGHTA and CDR2 is FQGNSA. V was cut by 5 bases and J by 3 bases, with 17 bases left in between. CDR3 length: 16 amino acids. The CDR3 loop is CASSDARTTFYNEQFF. CDR3 bases: TGTGCCAGCAGCGACGCCCGGACAACGTTCTACAATGAGCAGTTCTTC.

The chain recombines TRBV29-1 with TRBJ1-3, with 9 bases matching TRBD1. Germline CDR1 reads SQVTM; CDR2 reads ANQGSEA. J lost 3 bases, V lost 8 bases, and 14 bases had no gene match. This CDR3 has 16 residues. This chain's CDR3 is CSIVVRDRVFGNTIYF. The DNA of the CDR3 is TGCAGCATAGTCGTCCGGGACAGGGTATTTGGAAACACCATATATTTT.

The chain employs TRBV5-1 and TRBJ1-1, with D unresolved. The germline V gene encodes CDR1 SGHRS and CDR2 YFSETQ. V was pared by 6 bases and J by 5 bases, with 14 bases between. The CDR3 covers 13 residues. The CDR3 DNA sequence: TGCGCCAGCATCCGGGGAGGTAGTACTGAAGCTTTCTTT. As protein: CASIRGGSTEAFF.

This chain joins TRBV14 and TRBJ1-2; TRBD1 aligns across 7 bases. This CDR3 contains 15 residues. The germline gives CDR1 SGHDN, CDR2 FVKESK. The trim removed 0 bases at V and 4 bases at J, leaving 5 bases unmatched. The CDR3 bases are TGTGCCAGCAGCCAAGATTGGGCAGGGGGCTATGGCTACACCTTC. Amino acids: CASSQDWAGGYGYTF. The variable domain in full, completed from reference TRBV14 and TRBJ1-2, reads EAGVTQFPSHSVIEKGQTVTLRCDPISGHDNLYWYRRVMGKEIKFLLHFVKESKQDESGMPNNRFLAERTGGTYSTLKVQPAELEDSGVYFCASSQDWAGGYGYTFGSGTRLTVV.

The chain uses TRBV6-6 and TRBJ1-2; 10 positions match TRBD1. The V and J ends lost 6 bases and 4 bases, in that order; junction bases with no gene match: 5. Per the germline V gene, CDR1 is MNHNY and CDR2 is SVGAGI (reference sequence). This CDR3 region has 14 residues. The CDR3: CASRGTGEIYGYTF. The CDR3 DNA follows: TGTGCCAGCAGGGGGACAGGGGAAATCTATGGCTACACCTTC.